These 30 T cell receptor beta chains were all obtained from the same sample, sequenced in a study of blood T cell repertoires in COVID-19. Method: immunoSEQ multiplex PCR; TCRdb's copy keeps in-frame clones and lacks some. This table has approximately 26,000 clones, about 92% appearing once. Sample: peripheral blood. The receptors were sampled from a human donor in a cohort sampled during active COVID-19.

The gene calls are TRBV30 and TRBJ2-4; 10 bases line up with TRBD2. J lost 9 bases, V lost 2 bases, and 10 bases had no gene match. The CDR3 is made up of 15 amino acids. From germline, CDR1 is GTSNPN and CDR2 SVGIG (reference sequence). The CDR3 here is CAWSPPAGGRGIQYF. CDR3 coding DNA: TGTGCCTGGAGTCCGCCAGCGGGGGGGAGAGGCATTCAGTACTTC.

The V call is TRBV2, the J call TRBJ1-4, with a weak D call TRBD1 (6 bases). Trimming shortened V by 0 bases and J by 8 bases, and 10 bases separated the two germline ends. CDR3 length: 14 residues. In germline, CDR1 is SNHLY, CDR2 FYNNEI. CDR3 loop: CASSEAGQWEKLFF. CDR3 DNA: TGTGCCAGCAGTGAAGCCGGACAGTGGGAAAAACTGTTTTTT.

V gene TRBV7-8 combines with J gene TRBJ2-3, with 14 positions matching TRBD2. This CDR3 is built from 17 residues. CDR1 and CDR2 (germline): SGHVS, FQNEAQ. J was trimmed by 7 bases and V by 3 bases; bases with no gene match: 9. The CDR3 region is CASSLGLTSGGANTQYF. The CDR3 DNA is TGTGCCAGCAGCTTGGGGTTGACTAGCGGGGGGGCAAATACGCAGTATTTT.

V usage is TRBV4-1 and J usage is TRBJ1-5; D perhaps matches TRBD1 (6 bases). The germline gives CDR1 MGHRA, CDR2 YSYEKL. The germline V and J ends were trimmed by 4 bases and 5 bases, with 18 bases remaining between them. This CDR3 has 16 amino acids. The CDR3 sequence: CASSPSASGGDQPQHF. The CDR3 DNA sequence: TGCGCCAGCAGCCCCTCGGCGTCTGGGGGCGATCAGCCCCAGCATTTT.

The chain links TRBV29-1 to TRBJ2-1, with 8 positions matching TRBD2. With V trimmed by 7 bases and J by 3 bases, 8 bases remained unmatched. This CDR3 contains 14 residues. From germline, CDR1 is SQVTM and CDR2 ANQGSEA. CDR3 sequence reads: CSAELADFYNEQFF. The CDR3 DNA follows: TGCAGCGCCGAACTAGCGGATTTCTACAATGAGCAGTTCTTC.

The rearrangement uses TRBV28 and TRBJ2-6; the match to TRBD1 covers 7 bases. After removal of 6 bases from V and 2 bases from J, the junction contained 4 bases not matched to a gene. Looked up from germline, CDR1 is MDHEN and CDR2 is SYDVKM. The CDR3 spans 15 residues. CDR3 bases: TGTGCCAGCAGAAGAGACAGGGCTGGGGCCAACGTCCTGACTTTC. Protein product: CASRRDRAGANVLTF.

CDR3 sequence: CASSSRYEQYF. The CDR3 DNA sequence: TGTGCCAGCAGTTCTCGGTACGAGCAGTACTTC. The chain combines TRBV12-3 or TRBV12-4 with TRBJ2-7; D unclear. Trimming stripped 4 bases from V and 4 bases from J, with 5 bases between. This CDR3 spans 11 amino acids.

The chain combines TRBV30 with TRBJ1-1; maybe TRBD1 (5 bases). The CDR3 length is 16 residues. The V gene's germline CDR1 is GTSNPN and CDR2 SVGIG (reference sequence). The V end lost 5 bases, the J end lost 3 bases, and 22 bases lay between the germline ends. The CDR3 sequence: CAWARTTTLRDTEAFF. DNA of the CDR3: TGTGCCTGGGCAAGGACAACGACCCTCAGGGACACTGAAGCTTTCTTT.

V gene TRBV28 combines with J gene TRBJ1-1, with 7 bases lining up with TRBD1. J gave up 3 bases and V 6 bases, and 7 bases lay outside the gene matches. The CDR3 sequence is 14 residues long. Germline loops: CDR1 MDHEN, CDR2 SYDVKM. The CDR3 DNA reads as TGTGCCAGCAGACCCACAGGGGTTTACACTGAAGCTTTCTTT. This codes for CASRPTGVYTEAFF.

The rearrangement uses TRBV7-2 and TRBJ1-1; no definite D call. Deletions cut 2 bases from V and 5 bases from J, with 6 bases between. Germline CDR1 reads SGHTA; CDR2 reads FQGNSA. CDR3 length equals 12 residues. This CDR3 reads CASSLRGTEAFF. The CDR3 DNA reads as TGTGCCAGCAGCTTACGGGGAACTGAAGCTTTCTTT. Full variable domain (rest looked up from reference TRBV7-2 and TRBJ1-1): GAGVSQSPSNKVTEKGKDVELRCDPISGHTALYWYRQSLGQGLEFLIYFQGNSAPDKSGLPSDRFSAERTGGSVSTLTIQRTQQEDSAVYLCASSLRGTEAFFGQGTRLTVV.

The rearrangement links TRBV25-1 to TRBJ2-1; 7 bases line up with TRBD1. The V gene's germline CDR1 is MGHDK and CDR2 SYGVNS. The CDR3 spans 16 residues. The V segment lost 1 base and the J segment 8 bases; nucleotides outside the gene matches: 11. This chain's CDR3 is CASSESVGTGVDEQFF. CDR3 nucleotide sequence: TGTGCCAGCAGTGAATCGGTGGGAACAGGGGTCGATGAGCAGTTCTTC.

The V and J genes are TRBV9 and TRBJ2-2; 10 bases agree with TRBD2. Germline assignment: CDR1 SGDLS and CDR2 YYNGEE. This CDR3 is built from 15 residues. V dropped 3 bases and J dropped 7; count of bases not matched to a gene: 6. The CDR3 region is CASSERGGAVGELFF. The CDR3 DNA reads as TGTGCCAGCAGCGAGCGGGGGGGCGCGGTCGGGGAGCTGTTTTTT.

The genes are TRBV5-1 and TRBJ2-1; 7 bases align to TRBD2. Germline trimming cut 3 bases from V and 5 bases from J; bases unmatched to any gene: 2. Germline V gene sequence: CDR1 SGHRS, CDR2 YFSETQ. The CDR3 extends over 13 amino acids. The DNA for the CDR3 is TGCGCCAGCAGCTGGGAGGGAAACAATGAGCAGTTCTTC. As protein: CASSWEGNNEQFF.

The chain uses TRBV7-2 and TRBJ2-1; 9 bases map to TRBD2. From germline, CDR1 is SGHTA and CDR2 FQGNSA. V was pared by 3 bases and J by 7 bases, with 16 bases of the junction left unmatched. The CDR3 totals 18 residues. The CDR3: CASSFFALSLAGRNEQFF. For the CDR3, the DNA is TGTGCCAGCAGCTTCTTTGCTCTAAGTCTAGCGGGAAGAAATGAGCAGTTCTTC.

The genes are TRBV5-6 and TRBJ1-3; tentatively, D is TRBD1 (5 bases). The V gene's germline CDR1 is SGHDT and CDR2 YYEEEE. This CDR3 is built from 16 residues. The germline V and J ends were trimmed by 0 bases and 2 bases, with 12 bases remaining between them. CDR3 DNA: TGTGCCAGCAGCTTGGGTCAGGGTTACCCTGGAAACACCATATATTTT. Residues: CASSLGQGYPGNTIYF.

This chain uses TRBV11-1 with TRBJ2-1; 7 bases align to TRBD2. Trimming removed 4 bases from V and 1 base from J; junction bases left unmatched: 7. CDR1 is SGHAT, CDR2 FQDESV, per germline (reference sequence). The CDR3 runs 16 residues. CDR3 in amino acids: CASSSPWGGSYNEQFF. The CDR3 DNA reads TGTGCCAGCAGCTCTCCCTGGGGGGGTTCCTACAATGAGCAGTTCTTC. Combining the CDR3 with reference TRBV11-1 and TRBJ2-1 gives the whole variable domain EAEVAQSPRYKITEKSQAVAFWCDPISGHATLYWYRQILGQGPELLVQFQDESVVDDSQLPKDRFSAERLKGVDSTLKIQPAELGDSAMYLCASSSPWGGSYNEQFFGPGTRLTVL.

CDR3 loop: CASSPDSYYGYTF. The CDR3 region has the DNA TGTGCCAGCAGTCCTGACAGTTACTATGGCTACACCTTC. This chain connects TRBV6-6 to TRBJ1-2, with D possibly matching TRBD1 (5 bases). The ends were cut back, 5 bases at V and 3 bases at J, with 10 bases in the middle. CDR1 and CDR2 from the germline V gene are MNHNY and SVGAGI (reference sequence). The CDR3 is made up of 13 amino acids.

V and J are TRBV3-1 (or the pseudogene TRBV3-2) and TRBJ1-2, with 8 bases matching TRBD1. This CDR3 contains 13 residues. V lost 4 bases, J lost 8 bases, and 6 bases stayed unmatched. Germline V gene data show CDR1 as LGHDT and CDR2 as YNNKEL (reference sequence). CDR3: CASSLTGVKGYTF. The CDR3 coding sequence is TGTGCCAGCAGCCTGACAGGGGTAAAAGGCTACACCTTC.

The chain is built from TRBV5-1 and TRBJ2-3; 7 nucleotides match TRBD2. Germline CDR1 and CDR2: SGHRS and YFSETQ. V trimming: 0 bases; J trimming: 2 bases; junction bases outside the gene matches: 6. The CDR3 loop spans 16 amino acids. The CDR3 DNA reads TGCGCCAGCAGCTTGGGGGAGGGATTATCCACAGATACGCAGTATTTT. This translates into CASSLGEGLSTDTQYF.

This clone was counted once. This chain connects TRBV11-2 to TRBJ2-1; 15 positions match TRBD2. V was pared by 9 bases and J by 7 bases, with 4 bases of the junction left unmatched. Per the germline V gene, CDR1 is SGHAT and CDR2 is FQNNGV. The CDR3 runs to 14 residues. The DNA of the CDR3 is TGTGCCAGTTCGGGACTAGCGGGAGGTAATGAGCAGTTCTTC. Its protein is CASSGLAGGNEQFF.

The chain links TRBV3-1 (or the pseudogene TRBV3-2) to TRBJ2-2; 12 bases match TRBD2. The CDR3 is 14 residues long. Germline loops: CDR1 LGHDT, CDR2 YNNKEL (reference sequence). The V and J ends lost 8 bases and 7 bases, in that order; junction bases with no gene match: 5. The CDR3 is CASRTSGKGGELFF. CDR3 bases: TGTGCCAGCCGGACTAGCGGGAAAGGCGGGGAGCTGTTTTTT.

This clone was seen more than once but under ten times. V is TRBV7-2 and J is TRBJ1-6, with TRBD1 as a possible D gene (5 bases). Germline V gives CDR1 SGHTA, CDR2 FQGNSA. There are 15 residues in the CDR3. Trimming stripped 1 base from V and 11 bases from J, with 15 bases between. The CDR3 nucleotides are TGTGCCAGCAGCTTAGTAGGCAGCCAGGGAACACCCCTCCACTTT. It specifies CASSLVGSQGTPLHF.

Only one count was recorded for this clone. The chain is built from TRBV7-9 and TRBJ2-6, with a tentative D call TRBD1 (6 bases). The CDR3 runs to 15 residues. Germline values: CDR1 SEHNR, CDR2 FQNEAQ (reference sequence). V gave up 4 bases and J gave up 1 base, with 8 bases separating them. For the CDR3, the DNA is TGTGCCAGCAGCTACAGGGCTTCTGGGGCCAACGTCCTGACTTTC. Translating gives CASSYRASGANVLTF.

In this sample, this clone turned up a few times. This chain uses TRBV6-5 with TRBJ1-6; 8 bases are a match to TRBD1. Germline CDR1 and CDR2: MNHEY and SVGAGI. The V gene end was trimmed by 7 bases and the J gene end by 10 bases; junction bases not matched to a gene: 12. This CDR3 is built from 15 residues. The CDR3 coding sequence is TGTGCCAGCACCAAGACGGACAGGGTCGGGTCACCCCTCCACTTT. It is translated as CASTKTDRVGSPLHF.

The chain is built from TRBV27 and TRBJ2-2, with D possibly matching TRBD1 (5 bases). V lost 11 bases and J 6 bases, leaving 16 bases between the germline ends. Looked up from germline, CDR1 is MNHEY and CDR2 is SMNVEV (reference sequence). The CDR3 loop spans 13 amino acids. CDR3: CAVGQGRPGELFF. DNA for the CDR3: TGTGCCGTCGGCCAGGGAAGGCCCGGGGAGCTGTTTTTT.

This clone was recorded once. The rearrangement joins TRBV28 to TRBJ1-4; D gene uncertain. Looked up from germline, CDR1 is MDHEN and CDR2 is SYDVKM. The CDR3 loop spans 14 amino acids. The germline V and J ends were trimmed by 2 bases and 8 bases, with 12 bases remaining between them. In nucleotides, the CDR3 is TGTGCCAGCAGTTTACCGACACGCTGGGAAAAACTGTTTTTT. Protein sequence: CASSLPTRWEKLFF.

CDR3 region: CASSPGQPTLETQYF. CDR3 in DNA: TGTGCCAGCTCACCGGGACAGCCGACCCTAGAGACCCAGTACTTC. The rearrangement uses TRBV18 and TRBJ2-5, with TRBD1 identical over 7 bases. CDR3 length: 15 residues. Germline lookup yields CDR1 KGHSH and CDR2 LQKENI. J lost 4 bases, V lost 3 bases, and 8 bases had no gene match.

The table lists this clone with a few counts. The J gene is TRBJ2-5, the V gene TRBV7-6, with TRBD2 as a possible D gene (5 bases). Trimming removed 4 bases from V and 2 bases from J, with 8 bases in between. This CDR3 spans 13 amino acids. Germline lookup yields CDR1 SGHVS and CDR2 FNYEAQ. The CDR3 DNA is TGTGCCAGCAGCTACACGGGACAAGAGACCCAGTACTTC. It yields the protein CASSYTGQETQYF.

This chain connects TRBV7-2 to TRBJ1-1; possibly TRBD1 for D (6 bases). Per the germline V gene, CDR1 is SGHTA and CDR2 is FQGNSA. With 6 bases removed from V and 2 bases from J, the gap between germline ends came to 13 bases. The CDR3 length is 14 residues. The CDR3 nucleotides read TGTGCCAGCAGTCGTCTACAGGGTAACACTGAAGCTTTCTTT. This sequence encodes CASSRLQGNTEAFF.

This clone was seen just once. V and J are TRBV28 and TRBJ1-5, with D unclear. Between the trimmed V and J ends, which lost 3 bases and 4 bases, there was a span of 4 bases. The CDR3 has 12 residues. Per the germline V gene, CDR1 is MDHEN and CDR2 is SYDVKM. The CDR3 DNA reads as TGTGCCAGCAGTTTTCAGAATCAGCCCCAGCATTTT. It translates to CASSFQNQPQHF.